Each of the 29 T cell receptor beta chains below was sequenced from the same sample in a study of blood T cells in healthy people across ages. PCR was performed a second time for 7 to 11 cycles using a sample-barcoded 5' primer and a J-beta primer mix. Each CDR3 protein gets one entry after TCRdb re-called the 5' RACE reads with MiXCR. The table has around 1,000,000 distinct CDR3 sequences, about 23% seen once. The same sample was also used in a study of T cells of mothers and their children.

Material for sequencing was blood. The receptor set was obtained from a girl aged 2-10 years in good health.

The CDR3, as DNA: TGTGCCATCAGCCCCTCTCTAGCGGGCCAAGATACGCAGTATTTT. It specifies CAISPSLAGQDTQYF. The chain couples TRBV10-3 to TRBJ2-3; TRBD2 agrees at 8 bases. This CDR3 is 15 amino acids long. The V gene end was trimmed by 6 bases and the J gene end by 5 bases; junction bases not matched to a gene: 10. Germline V CDR1 and CDR2: ENHRY, SYGVKD.

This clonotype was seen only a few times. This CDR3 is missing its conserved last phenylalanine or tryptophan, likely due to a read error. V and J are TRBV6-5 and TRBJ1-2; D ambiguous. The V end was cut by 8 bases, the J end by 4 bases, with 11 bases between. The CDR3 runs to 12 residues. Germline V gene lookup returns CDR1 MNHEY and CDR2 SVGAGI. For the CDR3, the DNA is TGTGCCAGCGGTGAGGGCGGCTATGGCTACACCCTC. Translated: CASGEGGYGYTL.

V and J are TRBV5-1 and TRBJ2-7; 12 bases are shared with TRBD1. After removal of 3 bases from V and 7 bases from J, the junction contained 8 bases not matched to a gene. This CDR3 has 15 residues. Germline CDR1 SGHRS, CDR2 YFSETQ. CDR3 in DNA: TGCGCCAGCAGCTGGAGGGGACAGGGGGCAACGGAGCAGTACTTC. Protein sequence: CASSWRGQGATEQYF.

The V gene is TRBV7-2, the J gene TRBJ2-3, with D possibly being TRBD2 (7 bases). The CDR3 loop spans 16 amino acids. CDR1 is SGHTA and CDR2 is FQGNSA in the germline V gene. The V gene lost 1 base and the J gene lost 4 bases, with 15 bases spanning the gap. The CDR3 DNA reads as TGTGCCAGCAGCTTAGGGGTCGGGGGGCGATCAGATACGCAGTATTTT. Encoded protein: CASSLGVGGRSDTQYF.

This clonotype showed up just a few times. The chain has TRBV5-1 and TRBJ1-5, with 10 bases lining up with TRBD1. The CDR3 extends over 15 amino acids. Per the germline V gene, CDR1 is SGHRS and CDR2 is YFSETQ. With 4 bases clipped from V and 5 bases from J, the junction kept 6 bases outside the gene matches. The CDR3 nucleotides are TGCGCCAGCAGCCCGGGACAGGGGTACGATCAGCCCCAGCATTTT. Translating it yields CASSPGQGYDQPQHF.

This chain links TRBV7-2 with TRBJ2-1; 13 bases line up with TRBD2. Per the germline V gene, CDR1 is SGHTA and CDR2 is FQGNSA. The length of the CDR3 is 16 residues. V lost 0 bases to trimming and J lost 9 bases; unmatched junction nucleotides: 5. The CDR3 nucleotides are TGTGCCAGCAGCTTAGCGAGGACTAGCGGGGGATTTGAGCAGTTCTTC. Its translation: CASSLARTSGGFEQFF. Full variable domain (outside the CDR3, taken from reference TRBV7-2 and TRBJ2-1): GAGVSQSPSNKVTEKGKDVELRCDPISGHTALYWYRQSLGQGLEFLIYFQGNSAPDKSGLPSDRFSAERTGGSVSTLTIQRTQQEDSAVYLCASSLARTSGGFEQFFGPGTRLTVL.

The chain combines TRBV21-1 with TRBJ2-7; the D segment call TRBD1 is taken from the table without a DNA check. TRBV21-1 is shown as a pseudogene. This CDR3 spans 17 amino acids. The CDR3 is CASSKEGGQWSSYEQYF. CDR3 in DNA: TGTGCCAGCAGCAAAGAAGGGGGACAGTGGAGCTCCTACGAGCAGTACTTC.

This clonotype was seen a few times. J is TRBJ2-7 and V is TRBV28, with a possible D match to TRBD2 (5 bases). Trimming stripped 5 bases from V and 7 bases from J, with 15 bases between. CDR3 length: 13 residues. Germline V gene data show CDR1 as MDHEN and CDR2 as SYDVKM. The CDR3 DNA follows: TGTGCCAGCAGTCCGGCGTCCCCGGGAGAGCAGTACTTC. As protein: CASSPASPGEQYF. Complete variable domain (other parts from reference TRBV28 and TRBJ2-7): DVKVTQSSRYLVKRTGEKVFLECVQDMDHENMFWYRQDPGLGLRLIYFSYDVKMKEKGDIPEGYSVSREKKERFSLILESASTNQTSMYLCASSPASPGEQYFGPGTRLTVT.

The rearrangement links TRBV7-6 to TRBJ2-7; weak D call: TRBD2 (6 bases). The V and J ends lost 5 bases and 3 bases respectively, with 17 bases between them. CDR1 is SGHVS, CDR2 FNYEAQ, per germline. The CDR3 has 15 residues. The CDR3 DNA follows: TGTGCCAGCAGCCCCAGGAGGGCTCTCTACTACGAGCAGTACTTC. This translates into CASSPRRALYYEQYF.

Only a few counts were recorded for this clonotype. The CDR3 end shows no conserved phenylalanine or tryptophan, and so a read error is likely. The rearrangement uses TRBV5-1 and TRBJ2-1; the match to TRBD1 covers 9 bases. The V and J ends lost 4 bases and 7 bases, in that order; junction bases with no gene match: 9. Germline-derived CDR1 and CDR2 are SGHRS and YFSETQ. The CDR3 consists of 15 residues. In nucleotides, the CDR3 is TGCGCCAGCAGCCCAGACAGGGGGGGCGGTAATGAGCAGTTCCTC. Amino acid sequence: CASSPDRGGGNEQFL.

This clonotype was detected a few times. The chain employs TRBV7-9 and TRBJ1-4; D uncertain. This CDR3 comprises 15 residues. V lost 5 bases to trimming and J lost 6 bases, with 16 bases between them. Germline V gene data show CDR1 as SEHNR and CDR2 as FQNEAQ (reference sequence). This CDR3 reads CASSILGGPDEKLFF. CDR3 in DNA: TGTGCCAGCAGCATCCTGGGAGGGCCGGATGAAAAACTGTTTTTT.

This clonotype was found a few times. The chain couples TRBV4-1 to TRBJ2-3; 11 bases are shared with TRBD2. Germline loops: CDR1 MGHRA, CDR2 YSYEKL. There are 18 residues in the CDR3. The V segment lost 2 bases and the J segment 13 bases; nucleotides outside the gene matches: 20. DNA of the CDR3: TGCGCCAGCAGCCAATTAGTAGGAGGGACTAGCGGAGGCTCCCGGGAGTATTTT. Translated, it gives CASSQLVGGTSGGSREYF.

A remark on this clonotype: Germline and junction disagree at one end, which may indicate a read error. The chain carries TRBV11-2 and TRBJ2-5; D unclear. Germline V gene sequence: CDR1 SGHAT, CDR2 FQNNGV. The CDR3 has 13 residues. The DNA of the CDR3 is TGTGCCTGCAGCTTACATACCAAAGAGACCCAGTACTTC. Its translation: CACSLHTKETQYF.

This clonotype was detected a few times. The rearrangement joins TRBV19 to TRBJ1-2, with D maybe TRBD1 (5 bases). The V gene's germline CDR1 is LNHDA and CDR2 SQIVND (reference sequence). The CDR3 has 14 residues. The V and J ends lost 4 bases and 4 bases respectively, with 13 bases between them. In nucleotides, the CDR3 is TGTGCCAGTAGTACCTCCGCGGGACCCTATGGCTACACCTTC. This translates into CASSTSAGPYGYTF.

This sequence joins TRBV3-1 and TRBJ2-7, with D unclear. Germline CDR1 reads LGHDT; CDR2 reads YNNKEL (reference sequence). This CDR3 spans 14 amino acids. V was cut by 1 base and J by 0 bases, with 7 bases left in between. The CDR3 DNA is TGTGCCAGCAGCCAAGGGATCGTCTCCTACGAGCAGTACTTC. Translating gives CASSQGIVSYEQYF.

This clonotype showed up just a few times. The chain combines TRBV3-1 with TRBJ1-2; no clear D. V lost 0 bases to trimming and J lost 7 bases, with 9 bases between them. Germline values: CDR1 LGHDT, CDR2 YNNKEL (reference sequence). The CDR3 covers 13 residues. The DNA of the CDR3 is TGTGCCAGCAGCCAAGACTTAGGGTCTGGCTACACCTTC. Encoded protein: CASSQDLGSGYTF. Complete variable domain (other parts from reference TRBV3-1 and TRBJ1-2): DTAVSQTPKYLVTQMGNDKSIKCEQNLGHDTMYWYKQDSKKFLKIMFSYNNKELIINETVPNRFSPKSPDKAHLNLHINSLELGDSAVYFCASSQDLGSGYTFGSGTRLTVV.

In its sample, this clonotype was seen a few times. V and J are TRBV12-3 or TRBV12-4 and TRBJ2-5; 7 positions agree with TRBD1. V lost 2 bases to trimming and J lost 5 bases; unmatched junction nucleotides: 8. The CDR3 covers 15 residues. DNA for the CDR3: TGTGCCAGCAGTTTAACCGGGACAGACGGCGAGACCCAGTACTTC. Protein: CASSLTGTDGETQYF.

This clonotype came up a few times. CDR3 in amino acids: CASSLALGFRGRGNQPQHF. In DNA form, the CDR3 reads TGCGCCAGCAGCTTGGCCCTGGGGTTCCGGGGGAGGGGCAATCAGCCCCAGCATTTT. The V call is TRBV5-1, the J call TRBJ1-5; D possibly corresponds to TRBD1 (5 bases). The V end lost 0 bases, the J end lost 2 bases, and 21 bases lay between the germline ends. CDR3 length equals 19 residues. Germline loops: CDR1 SGHRS, CDR2 YFSETQ.

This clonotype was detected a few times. The CDR3 DNA reads TGTGCCAGCAGGCCATGGGGAGAGACCCAGTACTTC. Protein: CASRPWGETQYF. The V and J genes are TRBV12-3 or TRBV12-4 and TRBJ2-5; D gene unclear. This CDR3 comprises 12 residues. Trimming pared 6 bases from V and 4 bases from J, leaving 9 bases between.

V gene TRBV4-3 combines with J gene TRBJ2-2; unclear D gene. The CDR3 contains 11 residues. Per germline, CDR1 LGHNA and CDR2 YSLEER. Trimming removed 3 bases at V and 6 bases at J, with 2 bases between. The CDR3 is CASSQPGELFF. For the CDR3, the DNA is TGCGCCAGCAGCCAGCCCGGGGAGCTGTTTTTT.

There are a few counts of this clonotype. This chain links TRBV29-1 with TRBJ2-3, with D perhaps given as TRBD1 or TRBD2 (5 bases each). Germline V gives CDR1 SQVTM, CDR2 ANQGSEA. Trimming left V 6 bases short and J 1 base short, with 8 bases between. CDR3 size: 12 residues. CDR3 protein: CSVQGGTDTQYF. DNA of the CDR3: TGCAGCGTCCAGGGAGGCACAGATACGCAGTATTTT.

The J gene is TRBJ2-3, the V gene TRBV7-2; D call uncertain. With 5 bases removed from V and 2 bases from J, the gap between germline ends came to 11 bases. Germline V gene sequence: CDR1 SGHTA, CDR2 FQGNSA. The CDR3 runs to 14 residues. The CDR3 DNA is TGTGCCAGCAGCGATATTTTAACCACAGATACGCAGTATTTT. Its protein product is CASSDILTTDTQYF.

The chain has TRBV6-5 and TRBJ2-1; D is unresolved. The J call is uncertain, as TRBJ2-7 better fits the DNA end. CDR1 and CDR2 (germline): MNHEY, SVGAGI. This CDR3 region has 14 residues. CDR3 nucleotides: TGTGCCAGCAGTTACGGGCTAATCTCCTACGAGCAGTACTTC. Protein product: CASSYGLISYEQYF.

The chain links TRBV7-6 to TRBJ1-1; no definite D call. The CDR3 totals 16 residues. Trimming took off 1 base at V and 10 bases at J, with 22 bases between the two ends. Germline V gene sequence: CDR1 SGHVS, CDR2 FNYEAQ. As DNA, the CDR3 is TGTGCCAGCAGCTTAGTGGCGAGCCCGCAAAATTCCGGAGCTTTCTTT. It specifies CASSLVASPQNSGAFF. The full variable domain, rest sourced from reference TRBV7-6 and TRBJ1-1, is GAGVSQSPRYKVTKRGQDVALRCDPISGHVSLYWYRQALGQGPEFLTYFNYEAQQDKSGLPNDRFSAERPEGSISTLTIQRTEQRDSAMYRCASSLVASPQNSGAFFGQGTRLTVV.

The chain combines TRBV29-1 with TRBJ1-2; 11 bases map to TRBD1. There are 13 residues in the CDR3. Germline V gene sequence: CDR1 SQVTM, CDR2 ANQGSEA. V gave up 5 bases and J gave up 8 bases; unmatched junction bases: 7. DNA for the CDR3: TGCAGCGTTACGGGACAGGGGGTAGGCGGCTACACCTTC. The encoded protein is CSVTGQGVGGYTF.

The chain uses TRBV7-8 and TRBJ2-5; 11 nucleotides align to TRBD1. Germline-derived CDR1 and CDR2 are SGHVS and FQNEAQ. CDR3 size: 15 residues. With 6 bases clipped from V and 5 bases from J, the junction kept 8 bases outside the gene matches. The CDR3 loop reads CASSRGQGAGETQYF. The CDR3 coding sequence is TGTGCCAGCAGTCGTGGACAGGGGGCGGGTGAGACCCAGTACTTC.

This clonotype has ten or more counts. DNA of the CDR3: TGCAGTGCTAGAGAAGGCGGACCCTACGAGCAGTACTTC. Translated: CSAREGGPYEQYF. V usage is TRBV20-1 and J usage is TRBJ2-7; D gene ambiguous. V was cut by 0 bases and J by 2 bases, with 8 bases left in between. This CDR3 spans 13 amino acids. The germline gives CDR1 DFQATT, CDR2 SNEGSKA (reference sequence).

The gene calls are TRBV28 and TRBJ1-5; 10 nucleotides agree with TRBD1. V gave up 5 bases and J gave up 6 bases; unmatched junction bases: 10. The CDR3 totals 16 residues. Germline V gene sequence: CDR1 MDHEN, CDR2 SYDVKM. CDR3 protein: CASSQKTGGLGQPQHF. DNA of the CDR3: TGTGCCAGCAGTCAAAAGACAGGGGGCTTAGGTCAGCCCCAGCATTTT.

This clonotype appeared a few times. This CDR3 reads CASGKDSGANVLTF. The CDR3 nucleotides are TGCGCCAGCGGAAAAGACTCTGGGGCCAACGTCCTGACTTTC. The chain couples TRBV5-1 to TRBJ2-6, with D uncertain. This CDR3 is 14 amino acids long. V lost 7 bases to trimming and J lost 0 bases, with 8 bases between them. Germline CDR1 reads SGHRS; CDR2 reads YFSETQ.